This T cell receptor beta chain was identified in a study of human CD8 memory T cell subsets. Germline CDR1 LGHDT, CDR2 YNNKEL (reference sequence). This CDR3 is built from 16 residues. From buffy coats of healthy donors, the PBMC were obtained. It was UMI-labeled 5' RACE by which the TCR beta libraries were made. TCRdb reprocessed the 5' RACE reads; each CDR3 protein has one entry and no DNA is given. Its clone listing holds under 20,000 distinct CDR3 sequences. The origin of this receptor is a human donor in good health. Sequenced: CD8+ T cells from PBMCs. V usage is TRBV3-1 and J usage is TRBJ1-3. CDR3 in amino acids: CASSQAAGRSGNTIYF.